Here is one T cell receptor (beta chain) with its context. Its antigen is not known. The time point here: late sampling 161 to 241 days after vaccination in three convalescent patients. The sample's treatment: 10-day PBMC culture with coronavirus spike peptide pools or control peptides (ViraFEST assay). On days 3 and 7, half the medium was swapped for fresh IL-2-containing medium. The entry originates in a study of vaccination and CD4 T cells after COVID-19. Study-level information: As a positive control, some control cultures were given a CEFX pool, while others were given an HIV-1 Nef pool or no peptide.

Sequenced with the Oncomine TCR Beta short-read assay was DNA taken from cultured CD4+ T cells. Researchers extracted genomic DNA from CD4+ T cells that had been cultured. TCRdb ran MiXCR on the PCR reads and lists one entry per CDR3 protein. The table lists under 25,000 distinct CDR3 sequences, about 35% of them singletons. The sequencing here drew on CD4+ T cells from blood, cultured in vitro, taken about 7 months after SARS-CoV-2 vaccination. The sequence was obtained from a human donor who had recovered from COVID-19.

CDR3 bases: TGTGCCAGCAGTTACGCGGCAAGGGGATTCTACGAGCAGTACTTC. Its protein product is CASSYAARGFYEQYF. The chain carries TRBV6-5 and TRBJ2-7; a weak D match, TRBD1 (5 bases). CDR3 length: 15 amino acids. Germline-derived CDR1 and CDR2 are MNHEY and SVGAGI. The ends were cut back, 2 bases at V and 3 bases at J, with 14 bases in the middle.